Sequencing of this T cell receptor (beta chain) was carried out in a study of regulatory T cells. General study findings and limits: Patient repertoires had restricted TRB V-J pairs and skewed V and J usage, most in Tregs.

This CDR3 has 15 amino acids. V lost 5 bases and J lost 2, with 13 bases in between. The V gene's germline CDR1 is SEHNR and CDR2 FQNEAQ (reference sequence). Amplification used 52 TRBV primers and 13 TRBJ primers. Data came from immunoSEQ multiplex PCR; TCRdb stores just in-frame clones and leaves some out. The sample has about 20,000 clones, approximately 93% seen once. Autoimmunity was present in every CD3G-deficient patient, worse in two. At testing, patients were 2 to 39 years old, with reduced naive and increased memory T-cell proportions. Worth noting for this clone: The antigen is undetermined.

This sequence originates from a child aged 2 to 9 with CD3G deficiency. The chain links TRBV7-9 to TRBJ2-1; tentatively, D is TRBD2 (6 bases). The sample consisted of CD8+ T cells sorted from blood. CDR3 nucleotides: TGTGCCAGCAGCCGGTCCGGGACTCCCTACAATGAGCAGTTCTTC. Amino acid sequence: CASSRSGTPYNEQFF.